This T cell receptor (beta chain) is from a study of cytomegalovirus exposure and HLA in healthy donors. The CDR3 consists of 14 residues. V was clipped by 4 bases and J by 6 bases; unmatched bases: 8. Germline loops: CDR1 GTSNPN, CDR2 SVGIG (reference sequence). It was with 60 Vbeta and 13 Jbeta primers that the PCR ran. Original data processing: Approximately 80 million unique TCR beta chains, roughly 11 million of them shared, were counted by a later analysis. TCRdb keeps only in-frame clones here, not all; method: immunoSEQ multiplex PCR. Clonal size and the V and J genes are those of that table, whereas D and trimming came from the DNA. The repertoire consists of 150,000 to 180,000 clones, with around 79% occurring once and the leading ten covering approximately 8%. Points from the study as a whole: Most TCR sequences showed up rarely, but some public TCRs showed up in many donors. CMV serostatus was the only immune exposure information that was available. A reported reduction in N-insertions relative to the 666-donor mean was seen in an Asian-associated ancestry cluster in a later analysis.

As for this clone: The antigen is not known.

The chain combines TRBV30 with TRBJ1-1; 10 nucleotides agree with TRBD1. The sequenced material came from PBMCs. The TCR was taken from a man aged 25-45 years in good health and CMV-seropositive. The chain's CDR3 is CAWIPGTGASEAFF. CDR3 nucleotides: TGTGCCTGGATTCCCGGGACAGGGGCGTCTGAAGCTTTCTTT.